This TCR beta chain was captured by sequencing in a study of patients and donors after allogeneic stem cell transplantation (dated by TCRdb to the early 2020s). For CDR1 and CDR2, the germline V gene lists LGHNA and YSLEER. Inclusive of the bounding cysteine and phenylalanine, the CDR3 is 16 residues long. Only the CDR3 part of the read is kept: 48 bases, read in frame from the first base. From V the trimming removes 1 base and from J it removes 8 bases, while the gene matches leave 8 bases of the junction unaccounted for. In regard to this clonotype: This receptor's antigen is unknown. Base qualities were left out, and no much larger clone turns up one base away.

The protocol used for the library was RT-PCR. Sequencing relied on a NextSeq 550. TCRdb reanalyzed the raw reads on its own, using fastp at Q25 for trimming and MiXCR for clone calling, and kept in-frame beta chains. Every distinct CDR3 protein forms one entry, paired with its most common genes and DNA. This sample gives about a million distinct CDR3 sequences in total; 18% of them show up just once. The leading ten clones occupy under 6.5% of the sample. The sequence came from a human donor who was either an allogeneic HSCT recipient or a stem cell or donor lymphocyte infusion donor (not recorded which). It is not recorded whose cells these are; they may come from a transplant donor. The sequence joins TRBV4-3 to TRBJ2-1; the junction holds 10 bases that match TRBD2. Material for sequencing was blood, either unsorted or a sorted T cell fraction (not recorded which). The nucleotide sequence reads TGCGCCAGCAGCCAAGTAAGCGGGAGGGGCGTCTATGAGCAGTTCTTC. The translation is CASSQVSGRGVYEQFF.